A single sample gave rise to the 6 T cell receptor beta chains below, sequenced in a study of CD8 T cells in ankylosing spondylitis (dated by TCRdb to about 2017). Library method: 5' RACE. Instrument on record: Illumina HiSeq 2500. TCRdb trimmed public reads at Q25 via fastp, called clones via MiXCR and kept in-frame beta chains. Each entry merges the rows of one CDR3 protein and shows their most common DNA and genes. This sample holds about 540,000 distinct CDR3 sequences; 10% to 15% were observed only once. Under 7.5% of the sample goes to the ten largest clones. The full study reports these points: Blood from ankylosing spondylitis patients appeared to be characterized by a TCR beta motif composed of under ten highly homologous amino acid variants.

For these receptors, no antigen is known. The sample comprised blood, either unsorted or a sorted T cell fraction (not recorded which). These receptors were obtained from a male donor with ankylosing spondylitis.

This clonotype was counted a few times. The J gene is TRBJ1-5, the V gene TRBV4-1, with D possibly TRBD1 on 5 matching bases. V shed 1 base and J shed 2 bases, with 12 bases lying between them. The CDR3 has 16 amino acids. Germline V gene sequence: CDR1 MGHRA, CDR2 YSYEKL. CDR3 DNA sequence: TGCGCCAGCAGCCAAGTCGGCAGGGCACGCAATCAGCCCCAGCATTTT. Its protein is CASSQVGRARNQPQHF.

CDR3 bases: TGTGCCAGCAGTTTATTCCTGGGACCTTCCTACGAGCAGTACTTC. Translation: CASSLFLGPSYEQYF. This chain connects TRBV27 to TRBJ2-7; D may be TRBD1 or TRBD2 (5 bases each). The CDR3 runs 15 residues. Germline CDR1 MNHEY, CDR2 SMNVEV (reference sequence). Trimming took off 1 base at V and 1 base at J, with 11 bases between the two ends.

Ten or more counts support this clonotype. The CDR3 loop reads CASSFLASSSYNEQFF. The CDR3 nucleotides are TGTGCCAGCAGTTTTCTAGCATCTAGCTCCTACAATGAGCAGTTCTTC. This chain uses TRBV28 with TRBJ2-1; the D gene is possibly TRBD2 (5 bases). This CDR3 is 16 amino acids long. Trimming shortened V by 3 bases and J by 0 bases, and 12 bases separated the two germline ends. Germline CDR1 MDHEN, CDR2 SYDVKM. The full variable domain, with the rest looked up from reference TRBV28 and TRBJ2-1, is DVKVTQSSRYLVKRTGEKVFLECVQDMDHENMFWYRQDPGLGLRLIYFSYDVKMKEKGDIPEGYSVSREKKERFSLILESASTNQTSMYLCASSFLASSSYNEQFFGPGTRLTVL.

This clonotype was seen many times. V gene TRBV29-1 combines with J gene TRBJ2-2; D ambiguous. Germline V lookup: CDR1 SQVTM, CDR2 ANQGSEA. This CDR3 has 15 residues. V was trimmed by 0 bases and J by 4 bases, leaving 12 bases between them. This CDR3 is CSVEEGAWSTGELFF. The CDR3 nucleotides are TGCAGCGTTGAAGAGGGTGCGTGGAGCACCGGGGAGCTGTTTTTT.

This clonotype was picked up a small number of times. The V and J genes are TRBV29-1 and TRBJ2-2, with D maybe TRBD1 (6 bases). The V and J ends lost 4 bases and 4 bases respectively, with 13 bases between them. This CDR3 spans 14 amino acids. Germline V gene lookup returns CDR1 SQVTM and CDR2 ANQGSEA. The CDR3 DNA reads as TGCAGCGTTGGGACAGCCGTAGGCACCGGGGAGCTGTTTTTT. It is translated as CSVGTAVGTGELFF.

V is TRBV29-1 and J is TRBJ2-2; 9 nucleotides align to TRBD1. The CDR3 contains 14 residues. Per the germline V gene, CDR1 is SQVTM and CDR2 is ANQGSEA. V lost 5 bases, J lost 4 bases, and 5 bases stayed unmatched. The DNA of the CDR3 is TGCAGCGTTTCGACAGGGGGTGCCACCGGGGAGCTGTTTTTT. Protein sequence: CSVSTGGATGELFF.